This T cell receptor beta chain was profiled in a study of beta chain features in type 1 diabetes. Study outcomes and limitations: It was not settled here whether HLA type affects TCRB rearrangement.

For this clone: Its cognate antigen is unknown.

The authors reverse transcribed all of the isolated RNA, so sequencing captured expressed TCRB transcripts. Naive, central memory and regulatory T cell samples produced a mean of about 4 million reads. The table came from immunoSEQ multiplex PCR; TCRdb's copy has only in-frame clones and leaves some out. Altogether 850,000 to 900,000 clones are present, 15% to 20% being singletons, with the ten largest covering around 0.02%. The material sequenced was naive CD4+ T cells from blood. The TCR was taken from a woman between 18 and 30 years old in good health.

CDR3 loop: CASSLFSPNTEAFF. The CDR3 DNA reads as TGTGCCAGCAGCTTATTTTCACCCAACACTGAAGCTTTCTTT. This sequence joins TRBV7-9 and TRBJ1-1, with D unresolved. This CDR3 is 14 amino acids long. Trimming stripped 2 bases from V and 2 bases from J, with 9 bases between. Germline CDR1 reads SEHNR; CDR2 reads FQNEAQ (reference sequence). Full variable domain (missing parts from reference TRBV7-9 and TRBJ1-1): DTGVSQNPRHKITKRGQNVTFRCDPISEHNRLYWYRQTLGQGPEFLTYFQNEAQLEKSRLLSDRFSAERPKGSFSTLEIQRTEQGDSAMYLCASSLFSPNTEAFFGQGTRLTVV.